The 12 T cell receptor beta chains below come from one sample, sequenced in a study of persistence of HIV-infected CD4 T cells. The stimulus was an HIV-1 Gag 15-mer peptide pool, 0.85 to 1 ug/peptide/mL. CD40L-negative CD69-negative CD45RO-high memory CD4+ T cells were sorted as populations depleted of antigen-responding cells. These receptors have no known antigen. The libraries were made with immunoSEQ version 4 in survey mode. TCRdb's copy holds only in-frame clones and misses some; the assay was immunoSEQ multiplex PCR. The sample lists about 36,000 clones; under 90% were seen once. Sequencing was performed on cultured CD4+ T cells from PBMCs, taken from a patient who received antiretroviral therapy. All receptors come from an adult with HIV. The donor label of this sample is uncertain.

The chain is built from TRBV19 and TRBJ1-5; 9 bases line up with TRBD1. Germline-derived CDR1 and CDR2 are LNHDA and SQIVND (reference sequence). Unmatched junction bases numbered 7, after V lost 6 bases and J lost 7 bases. This CDR3 is built from 14 residues. The CDR3 region is CASRVQGAEQPQHF. The CDR3, as DNA: TGTGCCAGTAGGGTACAGGGGGCAGAACAGCCCCAGCATTTT.

The chain has TRBV12-3 or TRBV12-4 and TRBJ1-1; D may be TRBD1 (6 bases). Trimming pared 2 bases from V and 10 bases from J, leaving 14 bases between. This CDR3 is built from 13 residues. The CDR3 region has the DNA TGTGCCAGCAGTTTAAGTCAGGGGAAGGGAGCTTTCTTT. Its protein product is CASSLSQGKGAFF.

This clone was detected only once. The J gene is TRBJ1-2, the V gene TRBV10-3; 9 bases are shared with TRBD1. Looked up from germline, CDR1 is ENHRY and CDR2 is SYGVKD. The CDR3 covers 15 residues. Trimming cost V 3 bases and J 4 bases; bases outside gene matches: 6. CDR3 residues: CAISDSGTGFYGYTF. The DNA for the CDR3 is TGTGCCATCAGTGATTCCGGGACAGGGTTCTATGGCTACACCTTC.

The CDR3 region is CASSDGTGGMSTEAFF. CDR3 DNA sequence: TGTGCCAGTAGTGACGGGACAGGGGGGATGAGCACTGAAGCTTTCTTT. V is TRBV19 and J is TRBJ1-1; TRBD1 aligns across 11 bases. This CDR3 contains 16 residues. Germline loops: CDR1 LNHDA, CDR2 SQIVND (reference sequence). With 5 bases clipped from V and 4 bases from J, the junction kept 9 bases outside the gene matches.

For the CDR3, the DNA is TGTGCCAGCAGGGGGGTTACCCCTAGCACAGATACGCAGTATTTT. Translation gives CASRGVTPSTDTQYF. The rearrangement uses TRBV6-5 and TRBJ2-3; D may match TRBD1 or TRBD2 (5 bases each). The germline V and J ends were trimmed by 6 bases and 0 bases, with 13 bases remaining between them. CDR3 length: 15 amino acids. The V gene's germline CDR1 is MNHEY and CDR2 SVGAGI.

This clone was observed a few times. The chain employs TRBV7-6 and TRBJ1-4; D is unclear. Per the germline V gene, CDR1 is SGHVS and CDR2 is FNYEAQ. Trimming took off 5 bases at V and 5 bases at J, with 6 bases between the two ends. The CDR3 contains 12 residues. CDR3 protein: CASSNSNEKLFF. CDR3 DNA sequence: TGTGCCAGCAGCAATTCAAATGAAAAACTGTTTTTT.

The chain joins TRBV7-9 to TRBJ2-1, with D maybe TRBD1 (6 bases). The CDR3 is 15 residues long. V was pared by 0 bases and J by 9 bases, with 15 bases between. Per the germline V gene, CDR1 is SEHNR and CDR2 is FQNEAQ (reference sequence). The DNA for the CDR3 is TGTGCCAGCAGCTTAGCTTCCAGGGGTCTGGTTGAGCAGTTCTTC. Residues: CASSLASRGLVEQFF.

The chain is built from TRBV13 and TRBJ1-4, with D perhaps TRBD1 (6 bases). The CDR3 extends over 15 amino acids. Trimming cost V 0 bases and J 8 bases, with 13 bases left between them. Germline V gene lookup returns CDR1 PRHDT and CDR2 FYEKMQ (reference sequence). The CDR3 sequence is CASSLGQGPSEKLFF. As DNA, the CDR3 is TGTGCCAGCAGCTTAGGGCAGGGGCCTAGCGAAAAACTGTTTTTT.

This rearrangement joins TRBV7-3 to TRBJ2-3, with D perhaps given as TRBD1 or TRBD2 (6 bases each). Germline CDR1 and CDR2: SGHTA and FQGTGA. Deletions cut 1 base from V and 4 bases from J, with 12 bases between. The CDR3 is 15 residues long. CDR3 loop: CASSLNAGGSDTQYF. CDR3 DNA sequence: TGTGCCAGCAGCTTAAACGCCGGGGGCTCAGATACGCAGTATTTT.

The gene calls are TRBV7-8 and TRBJ2-7; unclear D gene. The CDR3 extends over 14 amino acids. The V gene lost 0 bases and the J gene lost 2 bases, with 8 bases spanning the gap. Germline loops: CDR1 SGHVS, CDR2 FQNEAQ. This chain's CDR3 is CASSLAKAAYEQYF. CDR3 DNA sequence: TGTGCCAGCAGCTTAGCTAAGGCAGCCTACGAGCAGTACTTC.

This clone was counted between two and nine times. This chain links TRBV6-1 with TRBJ2-7, with TRBD1 matching over 10 bases. Germline V gives CDR1 MNHNS, CDR2 SASEGT. The CDR3 is 16 residues long. Trimming removed 4 bases from V and 1 base from J; junction bases left unmatched: 7. The CDR3 spells CASSGRQGAISYEQYF. CDR3 in DNA: TGTGCCAGCAGTGGAAGACAGGGGGCCATTTCCTACGAGCAGTACTTC.

V usage is TRBV19 and J usage is TRBJ2-7, with 7 bases matching TRBD2. From germline, CDR1 is LNHDA and CDR2 SQIVND (reference sequence). V trimming: 4 bases; J trimming: 1 base; junction bases outside the gene matches: 10. This CDR3 contains 16 residues. The CDR3, as DNA: TGTGCCAGTAGTAACACCCCGGGACTAAGATCCTACGAGCAGTACTTC. Its translation: CASSNTPGLRSYEQYF.